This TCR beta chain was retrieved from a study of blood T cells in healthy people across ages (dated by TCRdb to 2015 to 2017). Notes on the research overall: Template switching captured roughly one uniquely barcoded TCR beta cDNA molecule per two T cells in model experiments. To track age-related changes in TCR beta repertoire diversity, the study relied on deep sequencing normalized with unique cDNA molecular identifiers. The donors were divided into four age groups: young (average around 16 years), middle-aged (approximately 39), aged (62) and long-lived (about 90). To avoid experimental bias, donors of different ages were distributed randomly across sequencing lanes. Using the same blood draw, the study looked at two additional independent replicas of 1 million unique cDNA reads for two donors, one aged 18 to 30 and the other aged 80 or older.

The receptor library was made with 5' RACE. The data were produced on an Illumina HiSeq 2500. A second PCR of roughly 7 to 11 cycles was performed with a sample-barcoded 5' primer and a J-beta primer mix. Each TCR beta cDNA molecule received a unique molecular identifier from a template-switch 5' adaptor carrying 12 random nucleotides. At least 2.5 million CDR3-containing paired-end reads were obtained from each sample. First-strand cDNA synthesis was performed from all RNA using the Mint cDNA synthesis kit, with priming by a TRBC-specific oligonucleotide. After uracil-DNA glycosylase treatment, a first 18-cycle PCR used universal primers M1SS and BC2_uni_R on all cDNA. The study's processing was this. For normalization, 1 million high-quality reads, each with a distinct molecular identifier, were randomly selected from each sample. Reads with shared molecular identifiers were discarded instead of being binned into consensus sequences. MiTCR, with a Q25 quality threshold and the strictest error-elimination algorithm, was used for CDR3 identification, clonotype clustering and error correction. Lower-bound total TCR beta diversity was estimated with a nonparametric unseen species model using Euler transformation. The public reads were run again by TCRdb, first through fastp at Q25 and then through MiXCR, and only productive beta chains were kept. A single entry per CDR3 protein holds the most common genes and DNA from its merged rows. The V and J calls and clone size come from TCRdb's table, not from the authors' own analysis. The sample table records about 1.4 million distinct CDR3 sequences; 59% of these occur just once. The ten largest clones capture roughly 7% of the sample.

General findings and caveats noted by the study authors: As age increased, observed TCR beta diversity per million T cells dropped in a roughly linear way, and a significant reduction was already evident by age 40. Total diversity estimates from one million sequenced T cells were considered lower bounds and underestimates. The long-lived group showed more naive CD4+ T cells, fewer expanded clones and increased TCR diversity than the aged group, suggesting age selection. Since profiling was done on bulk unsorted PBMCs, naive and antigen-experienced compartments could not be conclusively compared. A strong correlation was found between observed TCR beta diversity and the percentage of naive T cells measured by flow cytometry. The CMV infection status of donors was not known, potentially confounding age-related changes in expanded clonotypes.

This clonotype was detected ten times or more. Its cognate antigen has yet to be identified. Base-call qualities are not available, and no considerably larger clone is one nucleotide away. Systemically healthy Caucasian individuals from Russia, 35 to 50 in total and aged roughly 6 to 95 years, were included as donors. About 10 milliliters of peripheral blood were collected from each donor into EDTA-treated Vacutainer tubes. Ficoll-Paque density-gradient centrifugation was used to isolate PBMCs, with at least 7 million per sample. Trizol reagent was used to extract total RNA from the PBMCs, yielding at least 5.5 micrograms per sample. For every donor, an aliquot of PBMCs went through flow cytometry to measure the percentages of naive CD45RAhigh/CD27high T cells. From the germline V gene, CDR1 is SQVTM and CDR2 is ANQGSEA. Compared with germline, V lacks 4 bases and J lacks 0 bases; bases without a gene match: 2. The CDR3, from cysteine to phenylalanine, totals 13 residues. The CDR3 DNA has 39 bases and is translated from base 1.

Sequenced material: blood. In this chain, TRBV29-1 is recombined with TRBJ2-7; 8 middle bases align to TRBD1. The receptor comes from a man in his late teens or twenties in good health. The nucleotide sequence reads TGCAGCGTTGCTGGGACAGGCTCCTACGAGCAGTACTTC. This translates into CSVAGTGSYEQYF.